The clone carrying this T cell receptor (beta chain) was observed a handful of times. Its specificity is unknown. This record belongs to a study of response to subunit inactivated influenza vaccine. TCRdb recomputed calls from the RT-PCR reads with MiXCR, one row per CDR3 protein. The sample records around 760,000 distinct CDR3 sequences, about 14% being singletons. Notes on the study in general: Authors suggested few new T cells are recruited by each seasonal influenza vaccination.

V shed 4 bases and J 5 bases; nucleotides not matched to a gene: 5. The CDR3 is 15 amino acids. CDR1 and CDR2 (germline): LNHNV, YYDKDF (reference sequence). The sequencing here drew on PBMCs from blood, taken 14 to 15 days before vaccination. The receptor was isolated from a man aged 50 to 60 who received an inactivated influenza vaccine. V usage is TRBV15 and J usage is TRBJ2-2; 9 nucleotides agree with TRBD1. The CDR3 region is CATSMDRGRTGELFF. The CDR3 DNA is TGTGCCACCAGCATGGACAGGGGACGGACCGGGGAGCTGTTTTTT. Full variable domain (remainder filled in from reference TRBV15 and TRBJ2-2): DAMVIQNPRYQVTQFGKPVTLSCSQTLNHNVMYWYQQKSSQAPKLLFHYYDKDFNNEADTPDNFQSRRPNTSFCFLDIRSPGLGDTAMYLCATSMDRGRTGELFFGEGSRLTVL.